This record looks at one TCR beta chain sequence and its context. Its matching antigen is unknown. These data originate in a study of cytomegalovirus exposure and HLA in healthy donors. At the level of the study: Clustering assigned 81% of the approximately 430 genotyped donors to the Caucasian-associated ancestry cluster. Study-level findings and limits: Across donors, presence/absence analyses took sequencing depth to be roughly uniform. Productive status was seen about 87% or about 30% of the time for most TCR beta V segments in an earlier analysis. A link between a missense DCLRE1C variant and TCR beta V- and J-gene trimming emerged from a later analysis.

CDR3 length: 14 amino acids. Germline V lookup: CDR1 SGHNT, CDR2 YENEEA. With 1 base removed from V and 6 bases from J, the gap between germline ends came to 12 bases. Primers included in the PCR were 60 Vbeta and 13 Jbeta primers. Profiled with immunoSEQ multiplex PCR; TCRdb holds only in-frame clones, not every one. This sample's table reports some 30,000 clones. The sample was PBMCs. The chain is built from TRBV11-3 and TRBJ1-1; a possible D gene is TRBD1 (5 bases). This receptor was taken from a female donor in good health and CMV-seronegative. CDR3 DNA: TGTGCCAGCAGCTTAGCCGGGGGAGTCGCTGAAGCTTTCTTT. Its translation: CASSLAGGVAEAFF.